A single sample gave rise to the 15 T cell receptor beta chains below, sequenced in a study of shared clonotypes between healthy human individuals. The method was immunoSEQ multiplex PCR; TCRdb's version includes in-frame clones alone and lacks a portion of them. This sample has a few million clones, with 85% to 95% found just once. Source material: naive CD4+ T cells from PBMCs. Subset indicated: CD45RA+ positively selected. The receptors stem from a man between 18 and 35 years old in good health. Some clones in this sample may be carry-over from other donors' samples.

The chain is built from TRBV23-1 and TRBJ2-5, with D perhaps given as TRBD1 or TRBD2 (5 bases each). TRBV23-1 is labeled an ORF, and its function is uncertain. This CDR3 has 13 amino acids. V lost 5 bases to trimming and J lost 4 bases, with 11 bases between them. The CDR3 coding sequence is TGCGCCAGCAGTGCGTGGGACCCAGAGACCCAGTACTTC. Its translation: CASSAWDPETQYF.

The rearrangement joins TRBV29-1 to TRBJ2-7; 7 bases agree with TRBD1. Germline V gene lookup returns CDR1 SQVTM and CDR2 ANQGSEA. With 4 bases clipped from V and 2 bases from J, the junction kept 5 bases outside the gene matches. The CDR3 sequence is 13 residues long. The CDR3 DNA reads as TGCAGCGTTGGGGACAGAACTACCTACGAGCAGTACTTC. Protein: CSVGDRTTYEQYF.

The rearrangement uses TRBV18 and TRBJ2-3; 10 positions agree with TRBD2. Germline CDR1 KGHSH, CDR2 LQKENI. With 3 bases clipped from V and 2 bases from J, the junction kept 8 bases outside the gene matches. The CDR3 spans 17 residues. The CDR3 loop is CASSPQLAGAHTDTQYF. The CDR3 coding sequence is TGTGCCAGCTCACCCCAGCTAGCGGGAGCTCACACAGATACGCAGTATTTT. Together with reference TRBV18 and TRBJ2-3, the CDR3 gives the full variable domain: NAGVMQNPRHLVRRRGQEARLRCSPMKGHSHVYWYRQLPEEGLKFMVYLQKENIIDESGMPKERFSAEFPKEGPSILRIQQVVRGDSAAYFCASSPQLAGAHTDTQYFGPGTRLTVL.

V is TRBV4-2 and J is TRBJ2-7, with 7 bases identical to TRBD2. The germline V gene encodes CDR1 LGHNA and CDR2 YNFKEQ. The ends lost 2 bases at V and 1 base at J; junction bases unmatched: 11. The CDR3 has 17 residues. The CDR3 loop reads CASSQKVGGEGSYEQYF. Written as DNA, the CDR3 is TGTGCCAGCAGCCAAAAGGTGGGAGGGGAGGGATCCTACGAGCAGTACTTC.

This clone was seen once. The rearrangement links TRBV19 to TRBJ2-3, with no clear D. CDR3 length: 13 amino acids. CDR1 LNHDA and CDR2 SQIVND come from the germline V gene (reference sequence). Deletions cut 8 bases from V and 2 bases from J, with 11 bases between. Here the CDR3 DNA reads TGTGCCAGTTCTTTGGCCCACACAGATACGCAGTATTTT. Translation: CASSLAHTDTQYF. The full variable domain, in which reference TRBV19 and TRBJ2-3 provide the parts outside the CDR3, is DGGITQSPKYLFRKEGQNVTLSCEQNLNHDAMYWYRQDPGQGLRLIYYSQIVNDFQKGDIAEGYSVSREKKESFPLTVTSAQKNPTAFYLCASSLAHTDTQYFGPGTRLTVL.

This clone showed up just once. This rearrangement joins TRBV7-2 to TRBJ2-2; TRBD1 agrees at 7 bases. CDR3 length equals 15 residues. The germline V gene encodes CDR1 SGHTA and CDR2 FQGNSA. With V trimmed by 10 bases and J by 0 bases, 8 bases remained unmatched. The CDR3 region has the DNA TGTGCCACTACCGCGGACAGGTCGAACACCGGGGAGCTGTTTTTT. Its translation: CATTADRSNTGELFF.

The rearrangement links TRBV2 to TRBJ1-1; 7 bases line up with TRBD1. The V gene's germline CDR1 is SNHLY and CDR2 FYNNEI. Trimming cost V 0 bases and J 7 bases; bases outside gene matches: 5. The CDR3 has 14 amino acids. CDR3 DNA: TGTGCCAGCAGTGAAGCGCCAGGGGGAAATGAAGCTTTCTTT. Translating gives CASSEAPGGNEAFF.

V usage is TRBV10-3 and J usage is TRBJ2-7; D not resolved. Germline assignment: CDR1 ENHRY and CDR2 SYGVKD. The CDR3 spans 11 residues. Trimming removed 8 bases at V and 5 bases at J, with 10 bases between. CDR3 sequence: CAIGSIDEQYF. CDR3 in DNA: TGTGCCATCGGGTCGATCGACGAGCAGTACTTC.

This clone is a singleton in its sample. CDR3 in DNA: TGCGCCAGCAGCCAAGAGAAACAGGGGAGTGACTATAATTCACCCCTCCACTTT. Its protein is CASSQEKQGSDYNSPLHF. This chain links TRBV4-3 with TRBJ1-6; 7 nucleotides agree with TRBD1. Germline values: CDR1 LGHNA, CDR2 YSLEER. The V gene end was trimmed by 0 bases and the J gene end by 3 bases; junction bases not matched to a gene: 8. This CDR3 is 18 amino acids long.

This clone appeared a single time. This rearrangement joins TRBV30 to TRBJ2-6, with D perhaps given as TRBD1 or TRBD2 (5 bases each). Germline loops: CDR1 GTSNPN, CDR2 SVGIG (reference sequence). This CDR3 comprises 17 residues. V lost 2 bases and J 2 bases, leaving 16 bases between the germline ends. The chain's CDR3 is CAWSHPGHRTGANVLTF. Here the CDR3 DNA reads TGTGCCTGGAGTCACCCGGGGCACCGGACTGGGGCCAACGTCCTGACTTTC.

As for this clone: This same CDR3 is encoded by further DNA sequences in the sample. The V gene is TRBV5-1, the J gene TRBJ2-3; 15 positions agree with TRBD2. This CDR3 is built from 15 residues. CDR1 is SGHRS and CDR2 is YFSETQ in the germline V gene. J was trimmed by 6 bases and V by 4 bases; bases with no gene match: 3. CDR3 sequence: CASSLGLAGGDTQYF. CDR3 nucleotide sequence: TGCGCCAGCAGCCTGGGACTAGCGGGAGGCGATACGCAGTATTTT.

This clone was observed a single time. V usage is TRBV29-1 and J usage is TRBJ2-7; 7 bases are shared with TRBD2. CDR3 size: 14 residues. In germline, CDR1 is SQVTM, CDR2 ANQGSEA. After removal of 6 bases from V and 1 base from J, the junction contained 9 bases not matched to a gene. Written as DNA, the CDR3 is TGCAGCGTCTCGTCGAGGCGGGAGTCCTACGAGCAGTACTTC. This gives the protein CSVSSRRESYEQYF.

The chain carries TRBV9 and TRBJ1-3, with D perhaps matching TRBD1 (5 bases). Trimming stripped 0 bases from V and 2 bases from J, with 12 bases between. In germline, CDR1 is SGDLS, CDR2 YYNGEE. The length of the CDR3 is 16 residues. The CDR3 spells CASSVGAQGAGNTIYF. CDR3 sequence (DNA): TGTGCCAGCAGCGTAGGGGCGCAGGGAGCTGGAAACACCATATATTTT.

This chain links TRBV7-2 with TRBJ1-2, with TRBD1 matching 10 bases. The CDR3 is 13 residues long. Trimming at V came to 9 bases and at J to 8 bases, leaving 9 bases not matched to a gene. Germline V gene sequence: CDR1 SGHTA, CDR2 FQGNSA. Written as DNA, the CDR3 is TGTGCCAGAGGGGACAGGGGCCTGACGGGCTACACCTTC. Translating gives CARGDRGLTGYTF.

The CDR3 DNA sequence: TGTGCCAGTAGCCACTTTCAGGGGGGGACAGATACGCAGTATTTT. Its translation: CASSHFQGGTDTQYF. This rearrangement joins TRBV19 to TRBJ2-3, with D perhaps assigned TRBD1 or TRBD2 (7 bases each). The germline V and J ends were trimmed by 6 bases and 3 bases, with 16 bases remaining between them. The CDR3 length is 15 residues. From germline, CDR1 is LNHDA and CDR2 SQIVND (reference sequence).